These 13 T cell receptor beta chains were sequenced from one sample in a study of prognosis after radiotherapy for stage I lung cancer. Researchers used two-round multiplex PCR to amplify TCR beta CDR3 starting from genomic DNA. Round-one PCR had primers specific to each TRBV and TRBJ gene. TCRdb passed the multiplex PCR reads through MiXCR, listing each CDR3 protein once. This sample has 22,000 or so distinct CDR3 sequences; around two fifths occur once, and the top ten carry 30% to 40%. The sample here was PBMCs, taken before or after stereotactic body radiation therapy (not recorded which). All receptors come from a donor aged 50 or older with non-small cell lung cancer.

This clonotype showed up just once. V is TRBV6-1 and J is TRBJ2-7; maybe TRBD2 (7 bases). CDR1 is MNHNS, CDR2 SASEGT, per germline. With 7 bases removed from V and 3 bases from J, the gap between germline ends came to 16 bases. The CDR3 is 14 residues long. CDR3 amino acids: CASIKGGGYYEQYF. The CDR3 bases are TGTGCCAGCATAAAGGGGGGGGGGTACTACGAGCAGTACTTC.

This clonotype was picked up many times. The gene calls are TRBV2 and TRBJ2-3; 8 bases line up with TRBD2. Per germline, CDR1 SNHLY and CDR2 FYNNEI. This CDR3 region has 14 residues. Trimming removed 4 bases from V and 4 bases from J; junction bases left unmatched: 4. CDR3 nucleotides: TGTGCCAGCAGTGTAGCGGGGTCGGCAGATACGCAGTATTTT. Translating gives CASSVAGSADTQYF.

The gene calls are TRBV5-1 and TRBJ2-1; 7 nucleotides match TRBD2. This CDR3 has 16 amino acids. In germline, CDR1 is SGHRS, CDR2 YFSETQ. With V trimmed by 0 bases and J by 8 bases, 11 bases remained unmatched. CDR3 amino acids: CASSLAQGGYIDEQFF. In DNA, the CDR3 is TGCGCCAGCAGCTTGGCCCAGGGAGGGTACATAGATGAGCAGTTCTTC.

Notes on this clonotype: It may be a read error: a sequence one base away is much more abundant. V is TRBV11-2 and J is TRBJ2-5, with D unresolved. The ends were cut back, 3 bases at V and 7 bases at J, with 9 bases in the middle. Germline V gene data show CDR1 as SGHAT and CDR2 as FQNNGV. The CDR3 extends over 12 amino acids. The chain's CDR3 is CASSFFAGTQYF. As DNA, the CDR3 is TGTGCCAGCAGCTTTTTTGCTGGGACCCAGTACTTC.

This clonotype occurred once. The chain employs TRBV6-1 and TRBJ2-7; D is ambiguous. V was shortened by 0 bases and J by 3 bases, with 3 bases between the two germline ends. CDR3 length: 12 amino acids. CDR1 MNHNS and CDR2 SASEGT come from the germline V gene. The chain's CDR3 is CASSEAVYEQYF. Written as DNA, the CDR3 is TGTGCCAGCAGTGAAGCAGTCTACGAGCAGTACTTC.

Relative to its sample, this clonotype is medium-sized. The V call is TRBV12-3 or TRBV12-4, the J call TRBJ2-7; D is unresolved. The CDR3 is made up of 13 amino acids. With 0 bases removed from V and 5 bases from J, the gap between germline ends came to 8 bases. CDR3 in DNA: TGTGCCAGCAGTTTAGCGAAGGAACACGAGCAGTACTTC. It translates to CASSLAKEHEQYF.

V and J are TRBV24-1 and TRBJ2-7; D tentatively reads TRBD1 or TRBD2 (6 bases each). Germline-derived CDR1 and CDR2 are KGHDR and SFDVKD. The CDR3 runs to 17 residues. Trimming shortened V by 5 bases and J by 0 bases, and 19 bases separated the two germline ends. The CDR3 protein is CATSGKGGGEISYEQYF. The DNA of the CDR3 is TGTGCCACCAGTGGAAAGGGGGGCGGAGAAATCTCCTACGAGCAGTACTTC.

This clonotype is labeled as medium-sized (0.01 to 0.1%). The chain links TRBV5-1 to TRBJ1-6, with TRBD1 as a possible D gene (5 bases). The CDR3 has 17 amino acids. Looked up from germline, CDR1 is SGHRS and CDR2 is YFSETQ. Trimming removed 0 bases at V and 7 bases at J, with 17 bases between. The CDR3 loop reads CASSLGAVGATNSPLHF. CDR3 DNA sequence: TGCGCCAGCAGCTTGGGGGCCGTAGGGGCGACCAATTCACCCCTCCACTTT.

The V and J genes are TRBV11-2 and TRBJ1-4; 7 nucleotides agree with TRBD1. The germline V gene has CDR1 SGHAT and CDR2 FQNNGV. V shed 4 bases and J 6 bases; nucleotides not matched to a gene: 11. CDR3 length: 16 amino acids. The CDR3 here is CASSSYDRVGDEKLFF. The CDR3 DNA reads as TGTGCCAGCAGCTCCTATGACAGGGTAGGAGATGAAAAACTGTTTTTT.

This clonotype was seen repeatedly, ten times or more. This rearrangement joins TRBV20-1 to TRBJ2-7, with TRBD2 matching over 7 bases. V was clipped by 4 bases and J by 4 bases; unmatched bases: 13. The CDR3 runs 15 residues. Per germline, CDR1 DFQATT and CDR2 SNEGSKA (reference sequence). CDR3 bases: TGCAGTGCTACTGACCCCAGGGAAGCGGGATACGAGCAGTACTTC. It translates to CSATDPREAGYEQYF.

V gene TRBV11-3 combines with J gene TRBJ2-1, with 8 bases that match TRBD2. The germline V gene has CDR1 SGHNT and CDR2 YENEEA. The V and J ends lost 0 bases and 7 bases, in that order; junction bases with no gene match: 8. The CDR3 consists of 16 residues. The CDR3 spells CASSLEPGLGRNEQFF. CDR3 bases: TGTGCCAGCAGCTTAGAACCGGGACTAGGAAGGAATGAGCAGTTCTTC.

As for this clonotype: This likely reflects a read error, since a far larger clone is one base away. This sequence joins TRBV6-2 or TRBV6-3 and TRBJ2-7, with unresolved D. The CDR3 loop spans 13 amino acids. Looked up from germline, CDR1 is MNHEY and CDR2 is SVGEGT. V gave up 5 bases and J gave up 6 bases, with 14 bases separating them. The chain's CDR3 is CASSIERCGEQYF. CDR3 nucleotide sequence: TGTGCCAGCAGTATAGAGAGGTGCGGCGAGCAGTACTTC.

Concerning this clonotype: Since a much larger clone is just one base distant, this may be a read error. The chain joins TRBV5-4 to TRBJ2-7; D may correspond to TRBD1 or TRBD2 (5 bases each). Germline V gene lookup returns CDR1 SGHNT and CDR2 YYREEE (reference sequence). Trimming shortened V by 5 bases and J by 2 bases, and 17 bases separated the two germline ends. The CDR3 extends over 15 amino acids. The CDR3 here is CASRLGLSGPYEQYF. The CDR3 DNA is TGTGCCAGCAGGCTGGGGCTATCGGGGCCCTACGAGCAGTACTTC.